The entry that follows covers one T cell receptor beta chain sequence. Which antigen it targets is not known. No base quality information exists; no much larger clone differs at one position. Based on the germline V gene, the CDR1 and CDR2 sequences are MNHNS and SASEGT. There are 16 amino acids in the CDR3, from cysteine to phenylalanine inclusive. CDR3 DNA only is kept here, 48 bases in frame from base 1. The junction carries 11 bases between V and J, which are trimmed by 0 bases and 0 bases respectively. The entry originates in a study of blood T cell repertoires in COVID-19 (dated by TCRdb to about 2020). Regarding the research as a whole: Samples covering the acute and convalescent phases of COVID-19 were provided by collaborators in the United States, Italy and Spain. The prospective study material was composed of cDNA or gDNA derived from T cells, B-cell-depleted T cells, or PBMCs. Subjects who had been exposed to COVID-19, were actively infected with it, or had recovered from it provided the deeply sampled blood TCRbeta repertoires that made up the dataset. The repertoires were released in a freely available public database meant as a resource for research on the immune response to SARS-CoV-2. The samples were drawn from two sources: the first 160 participants of the ongoing ImmuneRACE study, and approximately 1,300 subjects contributed by 6 global collaborators. The sample metadata nearly always contained a de-identified subject ID, COVID-19 status, age in years and sex. Where available, HLA class I and class II types were taken from metadata supplied by the sample provider and were not determined by assay-based typing.

General study outcomes and caveats: The quantity of clinical and demographic metadata differed by source and by participant and was supplied without curation.

The immunoSEQ Assay, a bias-controlled multiplex PCR, was used to amplify TCRbeta CDR3 regions from genomic DNA. The source study handled its data this way. The number of nucleated cells in each sample was estimated from the amplification of reference gene primers within the assay. To quantify the absolute abundance of each unique TCRbeta CDR3 rearrangement, sequence reads were collapsed and filtered. For each sample, productive Simpson clonality was calculated as the square root of Simpson's diversity index across productive rearrangements. TCRdb took this table from immuneACCESS and kept in-frame rearrangements with V and J called. Such tables lack part of the clones; where checked against another copy, unresolved V genes explain under half of the gap, and the rest is unexplained. The DNA was the basis for D and trimming; V, J and clone size are from that table. Within this sample are 200,000 or so clones, with over 65% of them counted one time only. Clones ranked in the top ten supply roughly 20% of the sample.

One collaborating source in Seattle enrolled patients during active infection and followed them longitudinally through the course of disease. Collaborating institutions collected whole blood in K2EDTA tubes following their own protocols. Collaborator samples were shipped for TCRbeta analysis as frozen whole blood, isolated PBMCs, or DNA extracted from either sample type. The sequence came from a person aged 70 to 85 with COVID-19, enrolled during active disease. Sequencing was performed on peripheral blood. Here the chain combines TRBV6-1 and TRBJ1-2; there is no confident call for the D gene. The CDR3 has the sequence CASSEAAGGANYGYTF. The nucleotide sequence is TGTGCCAGCAGTGAAGCGGCCGGTGGAGCTAACTATGGCTACACCTTC.